This T cell receptor (beta chain) derives from a study of T-cell memory formation after mild COVID-19. Regarding the study as a whole: The main location of contracting CD4+ clones was CM and EM, and that of contracting CD8+ clones was EMRA.

This clonotype was picked up a small number of times. Its antigen is undetermined. TCRdb re-called the 5' RACE reads with MiXCR, one entry per CDR3 protein. In the table there are approximately 210,000 distinct CDR3 sequences, around 18% of which are singletons. This CDR3 region has 13 residues. CDR1 and CDR2 from the germline V gene are MNHEY and SVGEGT. Trimming took off 6 bases at V and 0 bases at J, with 9 bases between the two ends. The sample taken for sequencing was PBMCs or a T cell subset sorted from them (not recorded which). The chain employs TRBV6-2 or TRBV6-3 and TRBJ2-7; D uncertain. This clonotype originated in an adult woman who had mild COVID-19 (a few samples of this study predate the infection). Cell type and time point are not known. The CDR3 nucleotides are TGTGCCAGCAGCCGCGACCCCTCCTACGAGCAGTACTTC. This gives the protein CASSRDPSYEQYF.